Listed here are 6 T cell receptor beta chains from one sample, sequenced in a study of cytomegalovirus exposure and HLA in healthy donors. Libraries were prepared by immunoSEQ multiplex PCR; TCRdb keeps only in-frame clonotypes and omits some of them. Among under 100,000 clones, about 96% were seen once, and the ten largest hold about 1.3%. The sequencing sample was made of PBMCs. These receptor sequences come from a woman under 30 in good health and CMV-seronegative.

J is TRBJ2-7 and V is TRBV4-1; 7 positions match TRBD2. The CDR3 consists of 16 residues. CDR1 and CDR2 (germline): MGHRA, YSYEKL. V shed 0 bases and J 3 bases; nucleotides not matched to a gene: 8. The CDR3 DNA reads TGCGCCAGCAGCCAAGAGACCAGACTAGCCTACTACGAGCAGTACTTC. Translation gives CASSQETRLAYYEQYF.

As concerns this clone: The sample holds other DNA sequences that translate to the same CDR3. The gene calls are TRBV18 and TRBJ2-7, with 9 bases aligning to TRBD1. Trimming took 2 bases from V and 1 from J; bases not matched to a gene: 0. This CDR3 is built from 14 residues. The germline V gene encodes CDR1 KGHSH and CDR2 LQKENI. The CDR3 DNA reads TGTGCCAGCTCACCAGGGACAGGGTCCTACGAGCAGTACTTC. Translating it yields CASSPGTGSYEQYF.

J is TRBJ2-1 and V is TRBV7-8; 13 bases match TRBD2. The CDR3 sequence is 17 residues long. The germline CDR1 and CDR2 sequences are SGHVS and FQNEAQ. V gave up 3 bases and J gave up 5 bases; unmatched junction bases: 7. In nucleotides, the CDR3 is TGTGCCAGCAGCTTGCGCATGGGACTAGCGGGGAACAATGAGCAGTTCTTC. Its translation: CASSLRMGLAGNNEQFF.

The chain combines TRBV5-1 with TRBJ2-5; 13 nucleotides agree with TRBD2. CDR1 and CDR2 from the germline V gene are SGHRS and YFSETQ. CDR3 length equals 21 residues. The V gene end was trimmed by 5 bases and the J gene end by 4 bases; junction bases not matched to a gene: 23. This chain's CDR3 is CASSQPGLAGSLRAPPETQYF. In nucleotides, the CDR3 is TGCGCCAGCAGTCAACCGGGACTAGCGGGATCACTACGGGCACCTCCAGAGACCCAGTACTTC.

The chain is built from TRBV7-6 and TRBJ1-3, with 8 nucleotides matching TRBD1. Losses at the gene ends were 1 base for V and 2 bases for J; bases not matched to a gene: 1. Germline loops: CDR1 SGHVS, CDR2 FNYEAQ. There are 15 residues in the CDR3. The CDR3 coding sequence is TGTGCCAGCAGCTTAGGGACAGGGACTGGAAACACCATATATTTT. Translating it yields CASSLGTGTGNTIYF.

This CDR3 reads CATSETGTGLAGSNEQFF. The CDR3 DNA sequence: TGTGCCACCAGCGAGACCGGGACAGGACTAGCGGGATCCAATGAGCAGTTCTTC. The rearrangement links TRBV15 to TRBJ2-1; 12 nucleotides align to TRBD2. The trim removed 5 bases at V and 6 bases at J, leaving 14 bases unmatched. The CDR3 spans 18 residues. Germline V CDR1 and CDR2: LNHNV, YYDKDF (reference sequence).